This T cell receptor (beta chain) stems from a study of OX40 agonist ivuxolimab in advanced cancers. The CDR3 totals 18 residues. V was clipped by 0 bases and J by 0 bases, with 12 bases between them. Germline CDR1 SEHNR, CDR2 FQNEAQ (reference sequence). On this clone: Its antigen is as yet unknown.

Findings and limits, study-wide: Clonal expansion among partial responders at 0.1-3.0 mg/kg ranked near the lowest.

Repertoires were generated with immunoSEQ multiplex PCR, while TCRdb's copy carries only in-frame clones and drops some. The sample carries over 30,000 clones, roughly 82% recorded once. The material was CD4+ or CD8+ T cells sorted from blood, obtained in a trial of the OX40 agonist ivuxolimab. The TCR sequence derives from an adult with an advanced solid tumor such as melanoma, head and neck, liver or kidney cancer. The chain recombines TRBV7-9 with TRBJ2-6; D gene uncertain. The chain's CDR3 is CASSLAARTYSGANVLTF. For the CDR3, the DNA is TGTGCCAGCAGCTTAGCGGCCAGGACCTACTCTGGGGCCAACGTCCTGACTTTC.